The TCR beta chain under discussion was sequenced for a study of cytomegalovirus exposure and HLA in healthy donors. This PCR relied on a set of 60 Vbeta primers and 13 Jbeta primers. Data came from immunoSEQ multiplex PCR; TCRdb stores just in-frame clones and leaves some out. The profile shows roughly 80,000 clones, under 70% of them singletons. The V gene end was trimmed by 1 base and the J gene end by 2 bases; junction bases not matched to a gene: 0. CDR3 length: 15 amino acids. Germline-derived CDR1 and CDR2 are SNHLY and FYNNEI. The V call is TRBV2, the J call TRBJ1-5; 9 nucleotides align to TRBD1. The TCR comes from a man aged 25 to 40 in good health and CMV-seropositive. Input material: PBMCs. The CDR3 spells CASSEGTGGNQPQHF. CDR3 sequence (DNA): TGTGCCAGCAGTGAAGGGACAGGGGGCAATCAGCCCCAGCATTTT.